This T cell receptor (beta chain) comes out of a study of spatial heterogeneity in lung cancer. Background on the study: Each time, sequencing found more beta-chain sequences than alpha-chain sequences. Points from the study as a whole: Detection of ubiquitous tumor TCRs in blood was higher at resection than follow-up.

In its sample, this clonotype was seen a few times. Its antigen is unidentified. Time point specified: sample taken at primary tumor resection. Whole RNA from tumor, nontumor lung or frozen PBMC was sequenced unsorted. The donor population consisted of about 75 patients with untreated, early-stage non-small cell lung cancer. J was trimmed by 3 bases and V by 3 bases; bases with no gene match: 5. This CDR3 has 17 amino acids. Germline V gene sequence: CDR1 MNHNS, CDR2 SASEGT. Each TCR cDNA molecule carried a unique molecular identifier. MiXCR, run by TCRdb on the 5' RACE reads, gives a single entry per CDR3 protein. Among some 28,000 distinct CDR3 sequences listed, more than 8% were seen once.

The sequencing here drew on PBMCs, taken at surgery. The rearrangement uses TRBV6-1 and TRBJ2-6, with 10 bases aligning to TRBD1. The TCR comes from a female donor with early-stage non-small cell lung cancer. CDR3 coding DNA: TGTGCCAGCAGTGACCCCCGGGACAGGGGTGGGGCCAACGTCCTGACTTTC. The encoded protein is CASSDPRDRGGANVLTF.